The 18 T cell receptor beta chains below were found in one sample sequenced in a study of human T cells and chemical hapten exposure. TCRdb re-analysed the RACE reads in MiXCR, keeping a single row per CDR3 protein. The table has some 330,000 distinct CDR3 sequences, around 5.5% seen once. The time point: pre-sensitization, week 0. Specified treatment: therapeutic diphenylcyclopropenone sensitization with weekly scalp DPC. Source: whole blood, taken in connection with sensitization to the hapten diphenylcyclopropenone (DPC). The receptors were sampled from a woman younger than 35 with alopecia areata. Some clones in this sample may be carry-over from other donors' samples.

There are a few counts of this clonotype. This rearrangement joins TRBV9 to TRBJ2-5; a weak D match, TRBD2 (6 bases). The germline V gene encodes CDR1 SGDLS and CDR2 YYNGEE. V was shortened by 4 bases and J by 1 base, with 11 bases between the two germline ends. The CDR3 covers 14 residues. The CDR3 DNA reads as TGTGCCAGCAGCCTAACGGAGGGCCAAGAGACCCAGTACTTC. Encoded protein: CASSLTEGQETQYF.

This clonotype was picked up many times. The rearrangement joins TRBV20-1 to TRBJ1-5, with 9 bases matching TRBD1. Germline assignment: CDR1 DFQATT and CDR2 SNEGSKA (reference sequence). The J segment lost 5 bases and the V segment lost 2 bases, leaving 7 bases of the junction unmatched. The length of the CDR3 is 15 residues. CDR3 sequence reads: CSARTITGGYQPQHF. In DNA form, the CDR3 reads TGCAGTGCTAGAACTATCACAGGGGGCTATCAGCCCCAGCATTTT.

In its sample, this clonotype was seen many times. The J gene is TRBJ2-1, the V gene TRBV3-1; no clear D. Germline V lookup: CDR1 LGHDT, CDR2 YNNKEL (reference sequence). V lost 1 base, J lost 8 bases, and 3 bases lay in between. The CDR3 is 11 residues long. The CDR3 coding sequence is TGTGCCAGCAGCCAAGGGGATGAGCAGTTCTTC. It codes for CASSQGDEQFF.

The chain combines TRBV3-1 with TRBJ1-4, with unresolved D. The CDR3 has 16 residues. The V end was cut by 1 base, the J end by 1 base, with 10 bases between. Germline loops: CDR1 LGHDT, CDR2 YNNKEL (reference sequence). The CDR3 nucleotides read TGTGCCAGCAGCCAAGTCCCGGGCTTAACTAATGAAAAACTGTTTTTT. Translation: CASSQVPGLTNEKLFF.

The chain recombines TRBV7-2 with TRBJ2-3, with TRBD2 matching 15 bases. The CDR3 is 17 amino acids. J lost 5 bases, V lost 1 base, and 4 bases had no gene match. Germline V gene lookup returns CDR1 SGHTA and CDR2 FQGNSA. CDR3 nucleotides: TGTGCCAGCAGCTTAGAGCGGGGACTAGCGGGGGGAGATACGCAGTATTTT. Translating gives CASSLERGLAGGDTQYF.

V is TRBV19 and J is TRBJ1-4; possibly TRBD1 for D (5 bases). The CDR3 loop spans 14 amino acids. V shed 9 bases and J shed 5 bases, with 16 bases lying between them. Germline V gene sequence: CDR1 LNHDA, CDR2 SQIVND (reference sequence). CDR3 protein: CASLDDSLNEKLFF. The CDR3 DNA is TGTGCCAGCCTCGATGACAGCTTGAATGAAAAACTGTTTTTT.

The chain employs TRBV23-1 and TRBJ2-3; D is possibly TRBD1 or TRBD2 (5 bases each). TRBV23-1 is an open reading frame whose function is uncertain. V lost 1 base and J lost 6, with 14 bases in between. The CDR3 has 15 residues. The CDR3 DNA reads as TGCGCCAGCAGTCAATGCACGGGACCGGAGGATACGCAGTATTTT. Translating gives CASSQCTGPEDTQYF.

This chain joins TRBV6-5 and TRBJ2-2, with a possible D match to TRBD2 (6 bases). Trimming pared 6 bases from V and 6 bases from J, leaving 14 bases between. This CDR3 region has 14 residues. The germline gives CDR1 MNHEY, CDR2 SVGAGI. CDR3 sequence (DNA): TGTGCCAGCAGGCCCCGGCGGGGTGCCGGGGAGCTGTTTTTT. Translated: CASRPRRGAGELFF.

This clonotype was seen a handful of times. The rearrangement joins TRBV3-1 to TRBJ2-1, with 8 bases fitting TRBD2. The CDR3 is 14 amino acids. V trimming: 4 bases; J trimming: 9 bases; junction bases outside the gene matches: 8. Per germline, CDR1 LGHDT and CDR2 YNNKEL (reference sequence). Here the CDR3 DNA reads TGTGCCAGCAGCCCCCTCCGGGGGGGCGGTGAGCAGTTCTTC. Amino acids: CASSPLRGGGEQFF.

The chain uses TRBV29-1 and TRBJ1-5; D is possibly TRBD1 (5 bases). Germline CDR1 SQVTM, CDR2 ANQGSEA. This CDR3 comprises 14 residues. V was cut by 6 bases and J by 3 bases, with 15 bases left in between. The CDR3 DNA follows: TGCAGCGTGGTTTGGGGCTTCTCCAATCAGCCCCAGCATTTT. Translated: CSVVWGFSNQPQHF.

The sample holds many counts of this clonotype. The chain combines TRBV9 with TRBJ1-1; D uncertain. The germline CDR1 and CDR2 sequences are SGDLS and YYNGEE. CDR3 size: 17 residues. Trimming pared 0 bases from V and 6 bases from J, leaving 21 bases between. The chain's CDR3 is CASSVVPNGNRPPEAFF. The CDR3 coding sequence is TGTGCCAGCAGCGTAGTCCCCAACGGTAACCGACCTCCTGAAGCTTTCTTT.

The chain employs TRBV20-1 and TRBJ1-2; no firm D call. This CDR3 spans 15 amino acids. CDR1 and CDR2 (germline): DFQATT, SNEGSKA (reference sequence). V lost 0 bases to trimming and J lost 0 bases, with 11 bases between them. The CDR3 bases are TGCAGTGCTAGAGATTTTGCAGGTTCTAACTATGGCTACACCTTC. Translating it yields CSARDFAGSNYGYTF.

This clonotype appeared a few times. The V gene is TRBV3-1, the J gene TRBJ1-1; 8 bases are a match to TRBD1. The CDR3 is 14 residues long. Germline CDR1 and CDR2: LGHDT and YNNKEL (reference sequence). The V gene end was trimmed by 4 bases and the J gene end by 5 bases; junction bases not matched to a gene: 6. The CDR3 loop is CASSPRTGQTEAFF. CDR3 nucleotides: TGTGCCAGCAGCCCCCGGACAGGGCAAACTGAAGCTTTCTTT. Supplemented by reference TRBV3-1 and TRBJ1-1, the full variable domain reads DTAVSQTPKYLVTQMGNDKSIKCEQNLGHDTMYWYKQDSKKFLKIMFSYNNKELIINETVPNRFSPKSPDKAHLNLHINSLELGDSAVYFCASSPRTGQTEAFFGQGTRLTVV.

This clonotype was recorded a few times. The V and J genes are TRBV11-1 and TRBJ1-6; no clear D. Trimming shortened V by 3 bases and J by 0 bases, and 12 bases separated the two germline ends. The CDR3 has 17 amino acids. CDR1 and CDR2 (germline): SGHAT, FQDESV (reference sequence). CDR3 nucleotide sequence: TGTGCCAGCAGCTTCAGCGGGTCCGGCTCCTATAATTCACCCCTCCACTTT. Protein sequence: CASSFSGSGSYNSPLHF.

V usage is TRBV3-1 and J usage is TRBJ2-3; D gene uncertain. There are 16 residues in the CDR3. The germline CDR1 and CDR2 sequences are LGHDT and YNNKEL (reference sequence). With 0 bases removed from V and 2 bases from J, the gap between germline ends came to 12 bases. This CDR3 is CASSQDQALFTDTQYF. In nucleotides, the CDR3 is TGTGCCAGCAGCCAAGATCAGGCTTTATTCACAGATACGCAGTATTTT.

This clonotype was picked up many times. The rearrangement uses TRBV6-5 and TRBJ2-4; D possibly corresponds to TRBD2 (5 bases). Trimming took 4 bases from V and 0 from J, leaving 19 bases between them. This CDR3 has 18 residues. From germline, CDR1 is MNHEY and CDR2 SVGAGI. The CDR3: CASSSGYRGKLAKNIQYF. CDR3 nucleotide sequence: TGTGCCAGCAGTTCGGGCTACAGAGGGAAGTTAGCCAAAAACATTCAGTACTTC.

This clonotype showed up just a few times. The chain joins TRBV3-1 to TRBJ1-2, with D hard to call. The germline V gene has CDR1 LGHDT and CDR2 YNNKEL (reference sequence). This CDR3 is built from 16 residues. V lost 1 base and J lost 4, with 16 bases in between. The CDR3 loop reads CASSQVYGSTPYGYTF. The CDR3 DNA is TGTGCCAGCAGCCAAGTGTATGGGTCAACCCCCTATGGCTACACCTTC.

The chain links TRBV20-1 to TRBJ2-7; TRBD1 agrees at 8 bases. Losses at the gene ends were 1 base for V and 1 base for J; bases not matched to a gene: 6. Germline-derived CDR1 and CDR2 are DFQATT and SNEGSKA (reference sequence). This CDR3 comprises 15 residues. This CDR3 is CSARGRQGASYEQYF. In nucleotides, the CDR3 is TGCAGTGCTAGAGGAAGGCAGGGGGCGTCCTACGAGCAGTACTTC.